The 14 T cell receptor beta chains below come from one sample, sequenced in a study of T cells in Graves' hyperthyroidism and ophthalmopathy. RNA transcripts served as the template for amplifying TCR beta CDR3 regions. First-round RT-PCR targeting the TCR CDR3 was performed with the HTBI primer set. Each CDR3 protein is one row after TCRdb ran MiXCR on the multiplex PCR reads. Of more than 500,000 distinct CDR3 sequences listed, around 15% were seen once; the top ten hold more than 11%. Material: blood. The source is a woman aged 40 to 55 with Graves' hyperthyroidism.

In its sample, this clonotype was seen many times. The gene calls are TRBV15 and TRBJ1-2, with TRBD1 matching over 7 bases. The germline gives CDR1 LNHNV, CDR2 YYDKDF (reference sequence). Losses at the gene ends were 0 bases for V and 7 bases for J; bases not matched to a gene: 14. The CDR3 has 17 amino acids. The DNA of the CDR3 is TGTGCCACCAGCAGAGATCCGGGAACCAGGGGGGAAGGTGGCTACACCTTC. It translates to CATSRDPGTRGEGGYTF.

On this clonotype: Since a much larger clone is just one base distant, this may be a read error. The rearrangement links TRBV28 to TRBJ1-5, with 10 bases that match TRBD1. Germline loops: CDR1 MDHEN, CDR2 SYDVKM. This CDR3 is 15 amino acids long. The CDR3 DNA is TGTGCCGGCAGTTCGGGACAGGGGTTGGGGCAGCCCCAGCATTTT. Amino acid sequence: CAGSSGQGLGQPQHF.

This chain joins TRBV28 and TRBJ2-1; no definite D call. CDR3 length: 13 residues. Germline CDR1 is MDHEN and CDR2 is SYDVKM. The V and J ends lost 3 bases and 6 bases respectively, with 9 bases between them. CDR3 DNA sequence: TGTGCCAGCAGTTTTTCCGCCGGCAATGAGCAGTTCTTC. Translating gives CASSFSAGNEQFF.

In this sample, this clonotype turned up a few times. The chain carries TRBV6-2 or TRBV6-3 and TRBJ2-7; 7 bases match TRBD1. The CDR3 length is 13 residues. Germline trimming cut 10 bases from V and 6 bases from J; bases unmatched to any gene: 12. Germline-derived CDR1 and CDR2 are MNHEY and SVGEGT. CDR3 loop: CATMGDYRGEQYF. CDR3 bases: TGTGCCACCATGGGAGACTACAGGGGCGAGCAGTACTTC.

This clonotype was recorded many times. The CDR3 here is CASSTSIRDRVKDGYEQYF. The CDR3 region has the DNA TGTGCCAGCAGTACCAGTATCCGGGACAGGGTTAAAGATGGCTACGAGCAGTACTTC. The chain recombines TRBV28 with TRBJ2-7; 9 positions match TRBD1. The CDR3 consists of 19 residues. Germline V gene sequence: CDR1 MDHEN, CDR2 SYDVKM. Losses at the gene ends were 5 bases for V and 3 bases for J; bases not matched to a gene: 20.

This clonotype was found a few times. The chain combines TRBV5-1 with TRBJ2-1; 8 nucleotides align to TRBD1. The J segment lost 8 bases and the V segment lost 2 bases, leaving 9 bases of the junction unmatched. CDR3 size: 15 residues. Germline V gives CDR1 SGHRS, CDR2 YFSETQ. CDR3 nucleotide sequence: TGCGCCAGCAGCTTTGGTCAGGGGGCGGTTTATGAGCAGTTCTTC. As protein: CASSFGQGAVYEQFF. Based on the CDR3 plus reference TRBV5-1 and TRBJ2-1, the full variable domain is KAGVTQTPRYLIKTRGQQVTLSCSPISGHRSVSWYQQTPGQGLQFLFEYFSETQRNKGNFPGRFSGRQFSNSRSEMNVSTLELGDSALYLCASSFGQGAVYEQFFGPGTRLTVL.

This clonotype was detected many times. The chain employs TRBV29-1 and TRBJ2-7; D not certain. The length of the CDR3 is 11 residues. CDR1 and CDR2 (germline): SQVTM, ANQGSEA. Trimming stripped 4 bases from V and 4 bases from J, with 8 bases between. The CDR3 sequence is CSVVAGYEQYF. The DNA of the CDR3 is TGCAGCGTTGTCGCAGGATACGAGCAGTACTTC.

This clonotype was detected ten times or more. The V and J genes are TRBV12-3 or TRBV12-4 and TRBJ1-2, with no clear D. The CDR3 is made up of 15 amino acids. V lost 3 bases, J lost 6 bases, and 17 bases lay in between. The CDR3 bases are TGTGCCAGCAGTTTTGGCACAGATGGGTACCATGGCTACACCTTC. It translates to CASSFGTDGYHGYTF.

In this sample, this clonotype turned up many times. The chain recombines TRBV2 with TRBJ2-1, with 8 nucleotides matching TRBD1. From germline, CDR1 is SNHLY and CDR2 FYNNEI. This CDR3 region has 14 residues. The V gene end was trimmed by 6 bases and the J gene end by 8 bases; junction bases not matched to a gene: 9. CDR3 region: CASRGGQGSDEQFF. Written as DNA, the CDR3 is TGTGCCAGCAGAGGAGGACAGGGTAGCGATGAGCAGTTCTTC.

The chain has TRBV24-1 and TRBJ2-5; unclear D gene. Trimming took off 3 bases at V and 0 bases at J, with 10 bases between the two ends. Germline V gene sequence: CDR1 KGHDR, CDR2 SFDVKD. The CDR3 loop spans 15 amino acids. The CDR3 loop is CATSDIGGNQETQYF. CDR3 nucleotides: TGTGCCACCAGTGATATCGGCGGCAACCAAGAGACCCAGTACTTC.

The chain joins TRBV20-1 to TRBJ1-6; D remains unclear. The CDR3 has 14 residues. Germline V gene sequence: CDR1 DFQATT, CDR2 SNEGSKA (reference sequence). Trimming stripped 3 bases from V and 0 bases from J, with 6 bases between. In DNA, the CDR3 is TGCAGTGCTAGGGAGAGCTCCTATAATTCACCCCTCCACTTT. It codes for CSARESSYNSPLHF.

This clonotype was detected ten times or more. The chain links TRBV28 to TRBJ1-1; D may be TRBD1 (5 bases). With 5 bases removed from V and 8 bases from J, the gap between germline ends came to 18 bases. The CDR3 loop spans 14 amino acids. Germline V gene sequence: CDR1 MDHEN, CDR2 SYDVKM. Here the CDR3 reads CASSPRKGSTEAFF. CDR3 DNA sequence: TGTGCCAGCAGTCCTCGGAAGGGGTCGACCGAAGCTTTCTTT.

This clonotype showed up many times. V is TRBV28 and J is TRBJ2-7; TRBD2 agrees at 7 bases. Germline CDR1 is MDHEN and CDR2 is SYDVKM. J lost 2 bases, V lost 5 bases, and 3 bases had no gene match. The CDR3 has 13 residues. The CDR3 sequence: CASSLAVTYEQYF. As DNA, the CDR3 is TGTGCCAGCAGTCTAGCGGTGACCTACGAGCAGTACTTC.

This clonotype has a handful of counts. DNA of the CDR3: TGTGCCTGGAGCACAAGCAATAGCGGGGAGCTGTTTTTT. This encodes CAWSTSNSGELFF. The chain links TRBV30 to TRBJ2-2, with D unresolved. Germline CDR1 is GTSNPN and CDR2 is SVGIG (reference sequence). The CDR3 is made up of 13 amino acids. V was trimmed by 3 bases and J by 7 bases, leaving 12 bases between them. Based on the CDR3 plus reference TRBV30 and TRBJ2-2, the full variable domain is SQTIHQWPATLVQPVGSPLSLECTVEGTSNPNLYWYRQAAGRGLQLLFYSVGIGQISSEVPQNLSASRPQDRQFILSSKKLLLSDSGFYLCAWSTSNSGELFFGEGSRLTVL.